Listed below are T cell receptor beta chains from one sample, sequenced in a study of beta chain features in type 1 diabetes. TCRdb keeps only in-frame clones here, not all; method: immunoSEQ multiplex PCR. Seen here are a few hundred thousand clones, over 11% observed once, and the top ten hold about 0.018%. The sequenced sample consisted of naive CD4+ T cells from blood. The receptor source for this set is a man in his thirties or forties with type 1 diabetes. The CDR3 runs from the conserved cysteine through the conserved F or W. The order of the fields is J gene, clone size, V gene, D gene, CDR3 protein, CDR3 DNA. The D gene is left open where the match is weak. For some rows the clone size is stated as once, few or many, or as a class when expanded; others skip it.

TRBJ1-2 . TRBV30 TRBD1 CAWSVAGTVRTYGYTF TGTGCCTGGAGTGTAGCCGGGACAGTGAGGACCTATGGCTACACCTTC
TRBJ2-2 . TRBV30 . CAWSVLLARELFF TGTGCCTGGAGTGTACTCCTAGCCAGGGAGCTGTTTTTT
TRBJ1-5 few TRBV29-1 TRBD1 CSVSHETGDQPQHF TGCAGCGTGAGTCATGAGACAGGGGATCAGCCCCAGCATTTT
TRBJ2-1 few TRBV9 . CASSVDGGFYNEQFF TGTGCCAGCAGCGTAGATGGGGGGTTCTACAATGAGCAGTTCTTC
TRBJ2-6 few TRBV5-1 . CASSTGSAGSGANVLTF TGCGCCAGCAGCACCGGGTCGGCGGGCTCTGGGGCCAACGTCCTGACTTTC
TRBJ1-2 few TRBV2 . CASVTMNYGYTF TGTGCCAGCGTAACAATGAACTATGGCTACACCTTC
TRBJ1-5 . TRBV30 TRBD1 CAWSVRGQGRQPQHF TGTGCCTGGAGTGTACGGGGACAGGGACGTCAGCCCCAGCATTTT
TRBJ1-2 few TRBV30 . CAWSGTGVYGYTF TGTGCCTGGAGTGGGACCGGGGTCTATGGCTACACCTTC
TRBJ2-5 few TRBV7-2 . CASSSTRETQYF TGTGCCAGCAGCAGCACGAGGGAGACCCAGTACTTC
TRBJ2-1 . TRBV28 . CASSPPGQGLRMPFF TGTGCCAGCAGTCCCCCCGGACAAGGCTTGAGGATGCCGTTCTTC
TRBJ1-5 . TRBV19 . CASSWAEYQPQHF TGTGCCAGTAGCTGGGCTGAATATCAGCCCCAGCATTTT
TRBJ2-7 . TRBV12-5 TRBD1 CASGLVVDRGFDEQYF TGTGCTAGTGGTTTGGTAGTGGACAGGGGATTCGACGAGCAGTACTTC
TRBJ1-4 . TRBV6-5 . CASRRGGTNEKLFF TGTGCCAGCAGGCGCGGGGGAACTAATGAAAAACTGTTTTTT
TRBJ2-3 . TRBV27 . CASSLGDPRTDTQYF TGTGCCAGCAGTTTGGGAGACCCCCGCACAGATACGCAGTATTTT
TRBJ2-3 . TRBV7-9 . CASSLAASPGVDTQYF TGTGCCAGCAGCTTAGCGGCCTCCCCGGGAGTAGATACGCAGTATTTT
TRBJ2-1 few TRBV27 . CASSNTGTINEQFF TGTGCCAGCAGTAACACCGGGACAATCAATGAGCAGTTCTTC
TRBJ2-3 . TRBV11-2 TRBD1 CASSLEHTHRGTQYF TGTGCCAGCAGCTTAGAGCACACCCACAGGGGTACGCAGTATTTT
TRBJ2-7 few TRBV6-1 . CASRTGLQTYEQYF TGTGCCAGCAGAACGGGACTGCAGACCTACGAGCAGTACTTC
TRBJ1-5 few TRBV4-2 . CASSQEPRGGQPQHF TGTGCCAGCAGCCAAGAGCCCAGGGGCGGTCAGCCCCAGCATTTT
TRBJ1-5 . TRBV30 . CAWDQGGMGQPQHF TGTGCCTGGGACCAGGGCGGCATGGGTCAGCCCCAGCATTTT
TRBJ1-1 few TRBV29-1 TRBD1 CSCLALSRGRGHMNTEAFF TGCAGCTGTTTGGCTTTATCCAGGGGTAGGGGGCACATGAACACTGAAGCTTTCTTT
TRBJ1-5 . TRBV5-1 TRBD1 CASSPGTGVGQPQHF TGCGCCAGCAGCCCCGGGACAGGGGTGGGTCAGCCCCAGCATTTT
TRBJ2-3 . TRBV6-1 . CASSENGSGGTQYF TGTGCCAGCAGTGAAAATGGCAGTGGGGGGACGCAGTATTTT
TRBJ2-7 few TRBV6-1 . CASREDIDFYEQYF TGTGCCAGCAGAGAAGACATCGACTTCTACGAGCAGTACTTC
TRBJ1-1 few TRBV21-1 . CASSKDPQAGNTEAFF TGTGCCAGCAGCAAAGATCCTCAGGCAGGGAACACTGAAGCTTTCTTT
TRBJ1-1 . TRBV4-2 TRBD1 CASSPAIGQGHTEAFF TGTGCCAGCAGCCCAGCCATTGGACAGGGACACACTGAAGCTTTCTTT
TRBJ2-3 . TRBV11-2 . CASSPTDTQYF TGTGCCAGCAGCCCGACAGATACGCAGTATTTT
TRBJ1-4 . TRBV18 . CASSPRGGAQMFF TGTGCCAGCTCACCCCGTGGGGGGGCCCAGATGTTTTTT
TRBJ2-1 few TRBV19 TRBD2 CASSRLAGSYPNEQFF TGTGCCAGTAGTCGACTAGCGGGCTCCTATCCCAATGAGCAGTTCTTC
TRBJ2-1 . TRBV5-1 . CASSLTGIEEQFF TGCGCCAGCAGCTTGACAGGGATCGAGGAGCAGTTCTTC
TRBJ2-5 . TRBV5-1 . CASSGGGLETQYF TGCGCCAGCAGCGGGGGGGGCTTGGAGACCCAGTACTTC
TRBJ2-7 few TRBV7-2 TRBD2 CASSLSERAGGGEQYF TGTGCCAGCAGCTTATCGGAGCGAGCGGGAGGGGGCGAGCAGTACTTC
TRBJ2-1 . TRBV11-2 TRBD2 CASSTLSGGVYNEQFF TGTGCCAGCAGCACCCTTAGCGGGGGAGTCTACAATGAGCAGTTCTTC
TRBJ1-1 . TRBV5-1 . CASSMDGNTEAFF TGCGCCAGCAGCATGGACGGGAACACTGAAGCTTTCTTT
TRBJ1-2 . TRBV6-1 . CASSVSGESGYTF TGTGCCAGCAGTGTTTCAGGGGAGAGTGGCTACACCTTC
TRBJ2-1 . TRBV27 TRBD2 CASSGGLAGTYEQFF TGTGCCAGCAGTGGCGGACTAGCGGGAACCTATGAGCAGTTCTTC
TRBJ2-2 few TRBV2 TRBD1 CASSNRGTGELFF TGTGCCAGCAGTAACAGGGGGACCGGGGAGCTGTTTTTT